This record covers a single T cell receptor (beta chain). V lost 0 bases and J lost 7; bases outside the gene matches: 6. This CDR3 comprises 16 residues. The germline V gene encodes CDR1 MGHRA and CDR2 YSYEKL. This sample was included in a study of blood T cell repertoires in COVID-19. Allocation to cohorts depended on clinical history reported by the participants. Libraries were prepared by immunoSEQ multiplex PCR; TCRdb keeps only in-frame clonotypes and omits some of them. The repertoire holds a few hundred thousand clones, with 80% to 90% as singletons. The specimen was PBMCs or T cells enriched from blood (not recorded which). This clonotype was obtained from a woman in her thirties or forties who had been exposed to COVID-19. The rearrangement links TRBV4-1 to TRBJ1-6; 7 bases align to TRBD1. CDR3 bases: TGCGCCAGCAGCCAAGATAAGGGACAGAAGAATTCACCCCTCCACTTT. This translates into CASSQDKGQKNSPLHF.